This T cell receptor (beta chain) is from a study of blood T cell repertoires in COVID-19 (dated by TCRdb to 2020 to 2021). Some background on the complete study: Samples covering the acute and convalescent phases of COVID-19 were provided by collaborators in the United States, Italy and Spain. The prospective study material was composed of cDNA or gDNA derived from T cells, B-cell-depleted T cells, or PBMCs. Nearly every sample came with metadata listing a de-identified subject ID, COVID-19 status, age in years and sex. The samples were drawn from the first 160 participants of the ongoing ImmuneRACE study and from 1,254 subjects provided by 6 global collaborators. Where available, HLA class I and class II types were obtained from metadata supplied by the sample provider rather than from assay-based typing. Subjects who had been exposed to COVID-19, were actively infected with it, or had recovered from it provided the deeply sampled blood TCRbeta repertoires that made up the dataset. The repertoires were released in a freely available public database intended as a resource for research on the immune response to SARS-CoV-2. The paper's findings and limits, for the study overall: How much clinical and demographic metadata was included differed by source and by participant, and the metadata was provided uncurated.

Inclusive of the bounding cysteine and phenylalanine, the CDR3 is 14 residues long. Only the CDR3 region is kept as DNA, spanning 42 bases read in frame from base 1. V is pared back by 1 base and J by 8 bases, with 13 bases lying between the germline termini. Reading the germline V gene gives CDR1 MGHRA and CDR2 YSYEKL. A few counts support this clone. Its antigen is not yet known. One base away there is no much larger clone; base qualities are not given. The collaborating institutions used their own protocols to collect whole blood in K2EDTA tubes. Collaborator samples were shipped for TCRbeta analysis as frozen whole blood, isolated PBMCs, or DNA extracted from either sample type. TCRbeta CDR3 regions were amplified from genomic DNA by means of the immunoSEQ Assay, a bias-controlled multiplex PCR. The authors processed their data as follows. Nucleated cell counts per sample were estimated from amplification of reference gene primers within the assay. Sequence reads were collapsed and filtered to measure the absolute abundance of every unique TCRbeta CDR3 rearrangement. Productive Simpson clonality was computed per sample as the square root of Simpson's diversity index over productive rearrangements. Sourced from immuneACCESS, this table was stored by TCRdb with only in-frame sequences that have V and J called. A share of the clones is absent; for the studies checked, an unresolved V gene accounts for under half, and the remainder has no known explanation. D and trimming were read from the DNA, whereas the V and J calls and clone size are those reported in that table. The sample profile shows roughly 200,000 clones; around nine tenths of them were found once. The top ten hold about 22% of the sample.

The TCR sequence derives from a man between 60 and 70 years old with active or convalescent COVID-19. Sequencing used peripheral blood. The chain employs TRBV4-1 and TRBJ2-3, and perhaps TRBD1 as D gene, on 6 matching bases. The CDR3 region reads CASSQGGQATTQYF. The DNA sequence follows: TGCGCCAGCAGCCAAGGGGGACAAGCAACTACGCAGTATTTT.